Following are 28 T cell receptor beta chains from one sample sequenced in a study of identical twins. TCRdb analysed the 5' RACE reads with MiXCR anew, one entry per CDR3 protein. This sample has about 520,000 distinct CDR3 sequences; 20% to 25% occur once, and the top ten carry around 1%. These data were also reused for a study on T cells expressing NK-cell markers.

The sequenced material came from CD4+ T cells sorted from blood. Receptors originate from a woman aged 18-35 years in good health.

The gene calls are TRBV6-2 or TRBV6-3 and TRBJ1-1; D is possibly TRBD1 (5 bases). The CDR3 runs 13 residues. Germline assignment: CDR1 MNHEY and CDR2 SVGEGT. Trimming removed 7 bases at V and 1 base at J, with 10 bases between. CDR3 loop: CASILRENTEAFF. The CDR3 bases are TGTGCCAGCATTCTCAGGGAGAACACTGAAGCTTTCTTT.

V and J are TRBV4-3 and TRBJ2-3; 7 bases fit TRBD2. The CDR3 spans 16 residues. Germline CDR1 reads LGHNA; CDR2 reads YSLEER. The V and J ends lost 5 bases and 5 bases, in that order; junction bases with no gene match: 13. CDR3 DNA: TGCGCCAGCAGCTTAGCACTAGGACTAGGTCAAGATACGCAGTATTTT. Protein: CASSLALGLGQDTQYF.

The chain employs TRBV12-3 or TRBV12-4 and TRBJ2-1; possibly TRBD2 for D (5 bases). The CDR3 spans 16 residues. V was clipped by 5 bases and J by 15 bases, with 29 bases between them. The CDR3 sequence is CASSPPWERSFEAGFF. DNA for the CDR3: TGTGCCAGCAGTCCGCCATGGGAGAGGTCCTTCGAGGCGGGGTTCTTC.

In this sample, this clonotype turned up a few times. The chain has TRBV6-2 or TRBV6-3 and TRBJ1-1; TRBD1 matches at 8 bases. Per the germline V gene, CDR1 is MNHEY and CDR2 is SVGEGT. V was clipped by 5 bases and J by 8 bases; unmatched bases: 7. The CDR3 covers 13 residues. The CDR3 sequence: CASSRDRHMEAFF. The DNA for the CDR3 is TGTGCCAGCAGTAGGGACAGGCATATGGAAGCTTTCTTT.

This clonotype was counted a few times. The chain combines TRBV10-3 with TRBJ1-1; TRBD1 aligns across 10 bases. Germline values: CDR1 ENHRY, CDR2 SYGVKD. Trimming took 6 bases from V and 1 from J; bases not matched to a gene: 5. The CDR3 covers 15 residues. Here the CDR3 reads CAISPDRGRNTEAFF. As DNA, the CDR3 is TGTGCCATCAGCCCGGACAGGGGGAGGAACACTGAAGCTTTCTTT.

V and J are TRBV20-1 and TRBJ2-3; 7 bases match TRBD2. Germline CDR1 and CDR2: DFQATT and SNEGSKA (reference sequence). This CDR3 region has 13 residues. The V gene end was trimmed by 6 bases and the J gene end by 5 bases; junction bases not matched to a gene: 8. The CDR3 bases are TGCAGTGCCAGAAAGCGGGGTGGAGATACGCAGTATTTT. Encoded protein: CSARKRGGDTQYF.

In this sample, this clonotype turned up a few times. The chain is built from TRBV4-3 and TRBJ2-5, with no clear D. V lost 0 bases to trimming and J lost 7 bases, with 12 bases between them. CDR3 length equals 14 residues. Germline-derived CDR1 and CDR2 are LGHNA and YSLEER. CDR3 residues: CASSQDTAVWTQYF. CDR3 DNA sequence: TGCGCCAGCAGCCAAGATACGGCAGTTTGGACCCAGTACTTC.

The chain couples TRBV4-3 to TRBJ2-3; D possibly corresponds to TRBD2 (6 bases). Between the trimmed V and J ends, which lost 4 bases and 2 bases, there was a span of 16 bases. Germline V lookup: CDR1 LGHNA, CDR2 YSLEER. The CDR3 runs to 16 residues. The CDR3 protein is CASSLIRGGDTDTQYF. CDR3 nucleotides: TGCGCCAGCAGCCTGATCCGGGGCGGGGACACAGATACGCAGTATTTT.

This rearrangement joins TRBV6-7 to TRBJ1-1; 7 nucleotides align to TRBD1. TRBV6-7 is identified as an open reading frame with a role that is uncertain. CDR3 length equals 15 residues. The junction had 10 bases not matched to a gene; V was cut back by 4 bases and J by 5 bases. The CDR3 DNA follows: TGTGCCAGCAGTTGTAGACAGGGTCGGAGGACTGAAGCTTTCTTT. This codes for CASSCRQGRRTEAFF.

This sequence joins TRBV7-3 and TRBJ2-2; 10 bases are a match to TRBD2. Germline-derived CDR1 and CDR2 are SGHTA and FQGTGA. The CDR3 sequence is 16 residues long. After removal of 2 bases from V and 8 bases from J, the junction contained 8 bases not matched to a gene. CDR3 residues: CASSLRPSGGAGELFF. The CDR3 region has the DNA TGTGCCAGCAGCTTACGTCCTAGCGGGGGTGCGGGGGAGCTGTTTTTT.

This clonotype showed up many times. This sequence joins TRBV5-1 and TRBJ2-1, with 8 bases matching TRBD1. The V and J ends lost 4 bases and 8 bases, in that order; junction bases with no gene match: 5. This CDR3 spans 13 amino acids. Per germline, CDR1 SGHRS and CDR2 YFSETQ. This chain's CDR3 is CASSPKQGDEQFF. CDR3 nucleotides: TGCGCCAGCAGCCCGAAACAGGGGGATGAGCAGTTCTTC.

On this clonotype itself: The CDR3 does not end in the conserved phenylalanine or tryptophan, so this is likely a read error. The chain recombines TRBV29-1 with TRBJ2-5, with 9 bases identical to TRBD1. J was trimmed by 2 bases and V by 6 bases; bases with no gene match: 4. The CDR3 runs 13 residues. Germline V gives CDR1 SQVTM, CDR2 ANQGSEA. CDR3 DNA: TGCAGCGTCGCCGGGACAGGGCAAGAGACCCAGTACTCC. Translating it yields CSVAGTGQETQYS.

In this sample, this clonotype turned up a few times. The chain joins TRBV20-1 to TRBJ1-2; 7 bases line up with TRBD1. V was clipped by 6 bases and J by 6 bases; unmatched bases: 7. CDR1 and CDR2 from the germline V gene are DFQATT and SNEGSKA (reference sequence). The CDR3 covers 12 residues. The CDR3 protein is CSAKGATDGYTF. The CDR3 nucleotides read TGCAGTGCCAAGGGGGCAACGGATGGCTACACCTTC.

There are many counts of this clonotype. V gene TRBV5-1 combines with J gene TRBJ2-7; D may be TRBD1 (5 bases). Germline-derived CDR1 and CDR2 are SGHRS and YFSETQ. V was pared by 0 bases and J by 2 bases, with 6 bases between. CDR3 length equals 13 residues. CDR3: CASSLEGPYEQYF. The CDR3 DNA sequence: TGCGCCAGCAGCTTGGAGGGGCCCTACGAGCAGTACTTC.

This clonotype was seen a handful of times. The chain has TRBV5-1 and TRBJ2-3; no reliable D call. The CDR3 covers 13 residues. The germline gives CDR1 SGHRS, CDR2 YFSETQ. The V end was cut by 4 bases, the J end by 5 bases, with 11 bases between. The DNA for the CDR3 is TGCGCCAGCAGCCACCTGGATGGAGATACGCAGTATTTT. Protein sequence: CASSHLDGDTQYF.

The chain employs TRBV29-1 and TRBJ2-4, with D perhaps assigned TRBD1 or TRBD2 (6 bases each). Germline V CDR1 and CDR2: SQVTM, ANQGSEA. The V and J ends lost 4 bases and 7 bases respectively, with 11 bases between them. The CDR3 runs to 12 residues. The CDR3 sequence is CSVAWRGNIQYF. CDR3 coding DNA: TGCAGCGTTGCGTGGAGGGGGAACATTCAGTACTTC.

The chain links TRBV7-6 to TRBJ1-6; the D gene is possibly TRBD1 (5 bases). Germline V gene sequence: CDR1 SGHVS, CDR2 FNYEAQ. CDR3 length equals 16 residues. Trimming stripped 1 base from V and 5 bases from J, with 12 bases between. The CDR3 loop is CASSLGGTGHNSPLHF. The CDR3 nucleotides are TGTGCCAGCAGCTTAGGGGGTACAGGCCATAATTCACCCCTCCACTTT.

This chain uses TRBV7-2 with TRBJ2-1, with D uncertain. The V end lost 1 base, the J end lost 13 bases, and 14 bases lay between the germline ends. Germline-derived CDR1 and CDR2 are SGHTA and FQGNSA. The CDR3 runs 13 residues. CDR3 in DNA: TGTGCCAGCAGCTTAGGGCTGGCACGGAATCAGTTCTTC. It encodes CASSLGLARNQFF.

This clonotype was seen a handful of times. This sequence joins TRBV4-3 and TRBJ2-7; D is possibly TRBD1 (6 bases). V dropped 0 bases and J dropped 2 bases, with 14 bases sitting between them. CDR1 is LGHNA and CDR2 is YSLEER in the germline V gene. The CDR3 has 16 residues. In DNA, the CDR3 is TGCGCCAGCAGCCAAGAGTACTCCAGGGGACCCTACGAGCAGTACTTC. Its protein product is CASSQEYSRGPYEQYF.

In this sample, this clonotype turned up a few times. The CDR3 loop reads CASSQGAGGPEAFF. CDR3 nucleotides: TGCGCCAGCAGCCAGGGGGCAGGGGGCCCTGAAGCTTTCTTT. The rearrangement links TRBV5-1 to TRBJ1-1; TRBD1 matches 8 bases. J gave up 6 bases and V 4 bases, and 8 bases lay outside the gene matches. The CDR3 loop spans 14 amino acids. The germline CDR1 and CDR2 sequences are SGHRS and YFSETQ.

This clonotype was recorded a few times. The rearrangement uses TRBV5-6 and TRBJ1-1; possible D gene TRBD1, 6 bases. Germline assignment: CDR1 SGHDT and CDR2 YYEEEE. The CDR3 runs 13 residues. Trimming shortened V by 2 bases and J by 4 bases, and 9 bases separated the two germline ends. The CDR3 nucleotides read TGTGCCAGCAGCTTTACGGGGGCCACTGAAGCTTTCTTT. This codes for CASSFTGATEAFF.

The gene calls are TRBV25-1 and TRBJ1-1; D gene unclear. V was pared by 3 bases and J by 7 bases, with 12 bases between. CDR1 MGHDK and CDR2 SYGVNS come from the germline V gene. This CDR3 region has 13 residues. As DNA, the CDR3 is TGTGCCAGCAGTGATCCATATACTTTTGAAGCTTTCTTT. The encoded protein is CASSDPYTFEAFF.

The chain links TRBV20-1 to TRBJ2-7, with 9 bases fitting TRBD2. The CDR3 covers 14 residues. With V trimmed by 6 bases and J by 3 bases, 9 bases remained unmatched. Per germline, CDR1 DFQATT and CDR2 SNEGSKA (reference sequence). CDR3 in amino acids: CSALEGRGGYEQYF. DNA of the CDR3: TGCAGTGCCCTCGAGGGGCGGGGGGGCTACGAGCAGTACTTC.

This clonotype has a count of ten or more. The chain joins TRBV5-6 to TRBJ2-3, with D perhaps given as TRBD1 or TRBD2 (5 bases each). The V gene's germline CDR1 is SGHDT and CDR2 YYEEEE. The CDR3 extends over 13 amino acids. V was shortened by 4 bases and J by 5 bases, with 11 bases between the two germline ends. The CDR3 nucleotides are TGTGCCAGCAGCGCGGAGAGGGGAGATACGCAGTATTTT. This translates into CASSAERGDTQYF.

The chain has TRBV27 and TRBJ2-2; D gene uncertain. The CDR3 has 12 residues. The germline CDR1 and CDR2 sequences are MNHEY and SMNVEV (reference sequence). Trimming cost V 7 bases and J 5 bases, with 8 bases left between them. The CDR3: CASNLPTGELFF. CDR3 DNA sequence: TGTGCCAGCAACCTTCCTACCGGGGAGCTGTTTTTT.

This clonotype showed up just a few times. CDR3 DNA: TGTGCCAGCAGGGACTGGGGCTACGAGCAGTACTTC. It codes for CASRDWGYEQYF. The rearrangement uses TRBV6-6 and TRBJ2-7, with a possible D match to TRBD2 (5 bases). The CDR3 contains 12 residues. CDR1 is MNHNY and CDR2 is SVGAGI in the germline V gene (reference sequence). V lost 6 bases and J lost 3, with 9 bases in between.

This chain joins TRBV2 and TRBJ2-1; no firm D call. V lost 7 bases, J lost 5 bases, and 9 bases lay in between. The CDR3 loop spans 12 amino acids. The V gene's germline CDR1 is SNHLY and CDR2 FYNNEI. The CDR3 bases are TGTGCCAGCACGGTTGACAACAATGAGCAGTTCTTC. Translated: CASTVDNNEQFF.

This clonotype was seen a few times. DNA for the CDR3: TGCAGTGCTAGTCGTTCGGGGGCGAGCTCCTACAATGAGCAGTTCTTC. It is translated as CSASRSGASSYNEQFF. The chain couples TRBV20-1 to TRBJ2-1; D is possibly TRBD1 or TRBD2 (6 bases each). Trimming cost V 3 bases and J 0 bases, with 15 bases left between them. This CDR3 is 16 amino acids long. Germline V CDR1 and CDR2: DFQATT, SNEGSKA (reference sequence).